These 26 T cell receptor beta chains were all obtained from the same sample, sequenced in a study of identical twins (dated by TCRdb to about 2016). Libraries were made using 5' RACE. Sequencing instrument: Illumina HiSeq 2000. TCRdb cleaned the public reads at Q25 with fastp, built clones with MiXCR and kept in-frame beta chains. Under each unique CDR3 protein, matching rows form one entry showing the most common genes and DNA. This sample lists fewer than 650,000 distinct CDR3 sequences; 7.1% were detected once. The ten largest account for roughly 1.5% of the sample. The sample was also linked to a second study, of yellow fever vaccine responses in identical twins.

Sequencing used PBMCs. The receptors shown here come from a woman between 18 and 29 years old in good health.

The chain employs TRBV14 and TRBJ2-3; 7 nucleotides match TRBD1. Germline trimming cut 3 bases from V and 0 bases from J; bases unmatched to any gene: 6. This CDR3 is built from 16 residues. CDR1 is SGHDN and CDR2 is FVKESK in the germline V gene. CDR3 in amino acids: CASSQYRDRSTDTQYF. The DNA for the CDR3 is TGTGCCAGCAGCCAGTACCGGGACAGAAGCACAGATACGCAGTATTTT.

This clonotype was seen a few times. The chain joins TRBV4-1 to TRBJ2-7; D ambiguous. The V and J ends lost 0 bases and 0 bases respectively, with 6 bases between them. CDR1 is MGHRA and CDR2 is YSYEKL in the germline V gene. The CDR3 length is 14 residues. CDR3 bases: TGCGCCAGCAGCCAAGAAGGTTACTCCTACGAGCAGTACTTC. Amino acids: CASSQEGYSYEQYF.

The table lists this clonotype with a few counts. This chain uses TRBV2 with TRBJ2-1, with 11 bases aligning to TRBD2. Germline trimming cut 9 bases from V and 8 bases from J; bases unmatched to any gene: 15. The CDR3 is 16 amino acids. Germline V gene lookup returns CDR1 SNHLY and CDR2 FYNNEI. The CDR3 nucleotides read TGTGCCAGGAGAGGGGGTTTAGCGGGGGGGCCGGATGAGCAGTTCTTC. Protein product: CARRGGLAGGPDEQFF.

In this sample, this clonotype turned up many times. V usage is TRBV2 and J usage is TRBJ2-1; D gene uncertain. With 5 bases removed from V and 2 bases from J, the gap between germline ends came to 4 bases. In germline, CDR1 is SNHLY, CDR2 FYNNEI. This CDR3 comprises 12 residues. The CDR3: CASSTTYNEQFF. For the CDR3, the DNA is TGTGCCAGCAGTACAACCTACAATGAGCAGTTCTTC.

This clonotype was seen at least ten times. The chain has TRBV12-3 or TRBV12-4 and TRBJ2-7, with unresolved D. The CDR3 has 13 residues. V was shortened by 3 bases and J by 1 base, with 7 bases between the two germline ends. CDR3 amino acids: CASSFGKSYEQYF. The CDR3 DNA follows: TGTGCCAGCAGTTTTGGAAAATCCTACGAGCAGTACTTC.

The chain uses TRBV2 and TRBJ2-3; the match to TRBD2 covers 14 bases. The ends lost 7 bases at V and 2 bases at J; junction bases unmatched: 5. The CDR3 loop spans 16 amino acids. Germline assignment: CDR1 SNHLY and CDR2 FYNNEI. CDR3: CASKPTSGGATDTQYF. As DNA, the CDR3 is TGTGCCAGCAAACCGACTAGCGGGGGGGCCACAGATACGCAGTATTTT.

This sequence joins TRBV7-2 and TRBJ1-5; the D is unclear. CDR3 length: 14 residues. Germline CDR1 and CDR2: SGHTA and FQGNSA. V lost 5 bases to trimming and J lost 6 bases, with 14 bases between them. The CDR3 bases are TGTGCCAGCAGCCCGACGCGGTCTAGTCAGCCCCAGCATTTT. Protein: CASSPTRSSQPQHF.

The chain combines TRBV20-1 with TRBJ1-4; 9 nucleotides align to TRBD1. The CDR3 loop spans 14 amino acids. Germline V gene data show CDR1 as DFQATT and CDR2 as SNEGSKA (reference sequence). V lost 4 bases and J lost 5; bases outside the gene matches: 5. In DNA form, the CDR3 reads TGCAGTGCTATTCCCGGGACAGGGAATGAAAAACTGTTTTTT. It specifies CSAIPGTGNEKLFF.

The chain couples TRBV10-3 to TRBJ2-5; 8 bases agree with TRBD2. After removal of 6 bases from V and 3 bases from J, the junction contained 3 bases not matched to a gene. Germline V gives CDR1 ENHRY, CDR2 SYGVKD. The CDR3 length is 13 residues. The DNA of the CDR3 is TGTGCCATCAGGTCAGCGGGGGAAGAGACCCAGTACTTC. This sequence encodes CAIRSAGEETQYF.

This clonotype showed up many times. The chain employs TRBV12-3 or TRBV12-4 and TRBJ2-5, with a tentative D call TRBD1 (6 bases). V was trimmed by 5 bases and J by 4 bases, leaving 11 bases between them. The CDR3 extends over 13 amino acids. CDR3 coding DNA: TGTGCCAGCAGTCCAAGCAGGGGAGAGACCCAGTACTTC. This gives the protein CASSPSRGETQYF.

This clonotype occurred many times. The V and J genes are TRBV10-3 and TRBJ2-1, with D possibly matching TRBD2 (7 bases). V dropped 0 bases and J dropped 6 bases, with 15 bases sitting between them. The germline V gene has CDR1 ENHRY and CDR2 SYGVKD. CDR3 length: 16 amino acids. CDR3 sequence (DNA): TGTGCCATCAGTGAGTCGTTGGCGGGGGCCATCAATGAGCAGTTCTTC. Translating it yields CAISESLAGAINEQFF.

This clonotype was seen more than once but under ten times. The rearrangement links TRBV20-1 to TRBJ2-2, with D unresolved. Germline assignment: CDR1 DFQATT and CDR2 SNEGSKA (reference sequence). This CDR3 has 14 residues. The ends were cut back, 0 bases at V and 6 bases at J, with 11 bases in the middle. The CDR3 protein is CSARESGHSGELFF. CDR3 bases: TGCAGTGCTAGAGAATCCGGGCACTCCGGGGAGCTGTTTTTT.

This clonotype occurred many times. The V call is TRBV12-3 or TRBV12-4, the J call TRBJ1-2; D perhaps matches TRBD1 (6 bases). There are 15 residues in the CDR3. Between the trimmed V and J ends, which lost 2 bases and 4 bases, there was a span of 14 bases. CDR3 in amino acids: CASSLRLTGTYGYTF. In DNA form, the CDR3 reads TGTGCCAGCAGTTTAAGGTTGACAGGAACCTATGGCTACACCTTC.

This clonotype was seen only a few times. The chain is built from TRBV27 and TRBJ2-7; 8 nucleotides agree with TRBD2. Germline V gives CDR1 MNHEY, CDR2 SMNVEV (reference sequence). The V segment lost 7 bases and the J segment 0 bases; nucleotides outside the gene matches: 11. This CDR3 spans 16 amino acids. Here the CDR3 DNA reads TGTGCCAGCAAACGGGAGGGGACATCTAGCTCCTACGAGCAGTACTTC. It yields the protein CASKREGTSSSYEQYF.

This clonotype was seen many times. The chain couples TRBV7-9 to TRBJ2-7; 7 nucleotides line up with TRBD1. The length of the CDR3 is 15 residues. CDR1 is SEHNR, CDR2 FQNEAQ, per germline (reference sequence). With 0 bases clipped from V and 3 bases from J, the junction kept 5 bases outside the gene matches. For the CDR3, the DNA is TGTGCCAGCAGCTTAGCGGGACAGAGCTTCTACGAGCAGTACTTC. It is translated as CASSLAGQSFYEQYF.

This clonotype was detected a few times. The V and J genes are TRBV15 and TRBJ1-1, with 7 nucleotides matching TRBD1. Looked up from germline, CDR1 is LNHNV and CDR2 is YYDKDF (reference sequence). This CDR3 contains 17 residues. The junction had 15 bases not matched to a gene; V was cut back by 5 bases and J by 3 bases. The DNA of the CDR3 is TGTGCCACCAGCGCCCAACTTGGAGGGGGCCGGGACACTGAAGCTTTCTTT. It specifies CATSAQLGGGRDTEAFF.

This clonotype was counted many times. This chain connects TRBV12-3 or TRBV12-4 to TRBJ2-7, with 7 bases matching TRBD1. The V and J ends lost 3 bases and 3 bases, in that order; junction bases with no gene match: 2. The CDR3 contains 13 residues. This CDR3 reads CASSFDRDYEQYF. CDR3 DNA: TGTGCCAGCAGTTTCGACAGGGACTACGAGCAGTACTTC.

About this clonotype itself: A read error is possible here, since a much larger clone lies one base away. DNA of the CDR3: TGTGCCAGCTGTCAGCCCCTTAGCGGGGGGGATTCTAGCACAGATACGCAGTATTTT. This codes for CASCQPLSGGDSSTDTQYF. The genes are TRBV2 and TRBJ2-3, with 11 nucleotides matching TRBD2. Germline CDR1 is SNHLY and CDR2 is FYNNEI. V dropped 8 bases and J dropped 0; count of bases not matched to a gene: 16. This CDR3 is built from 19 residues.

This clonotype occurred many times. The CDR3 DNA sequence: TGTGCCATCGCAGGGTCCACCTACGAGCAGTACTTC. It yields the protein CAIAGSTYEQYF. J is TRBJ2-7 and V is TRBV2; a possible D gene is TRBD1 (5 bases). Germline V gene data show CDR1 as SNHLY and CDR2 as FYNNEI. The V and J ends lost 10 bases and 2 bases respectively, with 12 bases between them. This CDR3 spans 12 amino acids.

The V gene is TRBV5-1, the J gene TRBJ2-1; TRBD1 is a possible D gene (6 bases). Per germline, CDR1 SGHRS and CDR2 YFSETQ. Between the trimmed V and J ends, which lost 0 bases and 5 bases, there was a span of 12 bases. CDR3 length: 15 residues. The CDR3, as DNA: TGCGCCAGCAGCTTGGGGCAGGGGTGGAACAATGAGCAGTTCTTC. This translates into CASSLGQGWNNEQFF.

This clonotype was seen a few times. The genes are TRBV12-3 or TRBV12-4 and TRBJ2-5; 7 bases line up with TRBD2. Trimming cost V 5 bases and J 5 bases; bases outside gene matches: 11. This CDR3 is built from 15 residues. CDR3 amino acids: CASSRTGGSEETQYF. The CDR3 DNA is TGTGCCAGCAGTCGAACTGGCGGGAGCGAGGAGACCCAGTACTTC.

This clonotype was detected ten times or more. V usage is TRBV6-2 or TRBV6-3 and J usage is TRBJ2-1, with D possibly TRBD2 on 6 matching bases. V lost 4 bases to trimming and J lost 2 bases, with 9 bases between them. The CDR3 sequence is 14 residues long. Per germline, CDR1 MNHEY and CDR2 SVGEGT. In DNA, the CDR3 is TGTGCCAGCAGTTCCACTAGCCCCTACAATGAGCAGTTCTTC. It translates to CASSSTSPYNEQFF.

This clonotype was seen a handful of times. The rearrangement joins TRBV10-3 to TRBJ1-5; D is perhaps TRBD1 (5 bases). The CDR3 has 13 amino acids. The germline V and J ends were trimmed by 6 bases and 3 bases, with 9 bases remaining between them. The germline V gene has CDR1 ENHRY and CDR2 SYGVKD. DNA for the CDR3: TGTGCCATCAGAAACAGGTTCAATCAGCCCCAGCATTTT. This codes for CAIRNRFNQPQHF.

This clonotype has a count of ten or more. The chain joins TRBV20-1 to TRBJ1-1; 9 bases are a match to TRBD1. Germline assignment: CDR1 DFQATT and CDR2 SNEGSKA (reference sequence). The V segment lost 4 bases and the J segment 1 base; nucleotides outside the gene matches: 16. The CDR3 has 18 amino acids. The CDR3 sequence: CSAISPPGQGQGNTEAFF. CDR3 in DNA: TGCAGTGCTATTTCCCCGCCGGGACAGGGACAGGGGAACACTGAAGCTTTCTTT.

This clonotype was counted ten times or more. The V and J genes are TRBV5-6 and TRBJ2-3; weak D call: TRBD1 (6 bases). This CDR3 region has 16 residues. V was pared by 4 bases and J by 2 bases, with 17 bases between. Looked up from germline, CDR1 is SGHDT and CDR2 is YYEEEE. CDR3 nucleotide sequence: TGTGCCAGCAGCCCCGATCGACAGGAGATCACAGATACGCAGTATTTT. This codes for CASSPDRQEITDTQYF.

This chain joins TRBV7-9 and TRBJ2-2, with D perhaps TRBD1 (5 bases). The CDR3 is 16 residues long. With 5 bases removed from V and 0 bases from J, the gap between germline ends came to 13 bases. The germline V gene encodes CDR1 SEHNR and CDR2 FQNEAQ (reference sequence). CDR3 residues: CASSSSQGTNTGELFF. The DNA for the CDR3 is TGTGCCAGCAGCAGCAGTCAGGGAACGAACACCGGGGAGCTGTTTTTT.